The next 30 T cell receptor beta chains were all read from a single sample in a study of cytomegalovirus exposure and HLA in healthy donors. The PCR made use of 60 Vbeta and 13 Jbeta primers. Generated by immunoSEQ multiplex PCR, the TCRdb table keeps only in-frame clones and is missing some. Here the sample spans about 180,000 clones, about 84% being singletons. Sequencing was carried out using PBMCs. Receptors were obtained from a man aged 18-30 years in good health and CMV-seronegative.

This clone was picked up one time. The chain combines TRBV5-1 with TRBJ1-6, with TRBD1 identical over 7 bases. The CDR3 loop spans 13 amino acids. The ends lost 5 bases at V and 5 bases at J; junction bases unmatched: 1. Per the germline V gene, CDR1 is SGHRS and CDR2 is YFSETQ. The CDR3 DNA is TGCGCCAGCAGGGGGACAGATAATTCACCCCTCCACTTT. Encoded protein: CASRGTDNSPLHF. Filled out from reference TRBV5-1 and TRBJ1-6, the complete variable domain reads KAGVTQTPRYLIKTRGQQVTLSCSPISGHRSVSWYQQTPGQGLQFLFEYFSETQRNKGNFPGRFSGRQFSNSRSEMNVSTLELGDSALYLCASRGTDNSPLHFGNGTRLTVT.

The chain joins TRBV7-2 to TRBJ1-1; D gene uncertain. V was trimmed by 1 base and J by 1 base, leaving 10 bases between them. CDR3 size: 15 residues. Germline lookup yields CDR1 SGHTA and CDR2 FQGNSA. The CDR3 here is CASSLGGAWNTEAFF. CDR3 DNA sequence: TGTGCCAGCAGCTTAGGGGGAGCCTGGAACACTGAAGCTTTCTTT. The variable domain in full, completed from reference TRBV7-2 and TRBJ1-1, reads GAGVSQSPSNKVTEKGKDVELRCDPISGHTALYWYRQSLGQGLEFLIYFQGNSAPDKSGLPSDRFSAERTGGSVSTLTIQRTQQEDSAVYLCASSLGGAWNTEAFFGQGTRLTVV.

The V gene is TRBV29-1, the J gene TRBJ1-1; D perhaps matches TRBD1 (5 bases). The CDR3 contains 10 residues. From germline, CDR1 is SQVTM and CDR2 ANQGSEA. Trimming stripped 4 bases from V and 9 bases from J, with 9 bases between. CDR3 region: CSVGRAQAFF. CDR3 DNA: TGCAGCGTTGGCAGGGCTCAAGCTTTCTTT. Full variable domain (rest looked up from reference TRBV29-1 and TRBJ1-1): SAVISQKPSRDICQRGTSLTIQCQVDSQVTMMFWYRQQPGQSLTLIATANQGSEATYESGFVIDKFPISRPNLTFSTLTVSNMSPEDSSIYLCSVGRAQAFFGQGTRLTVV.

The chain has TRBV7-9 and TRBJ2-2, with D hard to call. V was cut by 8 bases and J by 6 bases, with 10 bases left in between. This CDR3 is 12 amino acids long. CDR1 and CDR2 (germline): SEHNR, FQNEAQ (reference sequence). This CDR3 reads CASPSPPGELFF. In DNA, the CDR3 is TGTGCCAGCCCCTCTCCTCCCGGGGAGCTGTTTTTT.

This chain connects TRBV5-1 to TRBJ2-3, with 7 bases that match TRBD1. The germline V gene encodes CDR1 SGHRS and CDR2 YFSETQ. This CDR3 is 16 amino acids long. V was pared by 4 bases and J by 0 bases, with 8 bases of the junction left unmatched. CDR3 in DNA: TGCGCCAGCAGCATCTACAGGGGAACTAGCACAGATACGCAGTATTTT. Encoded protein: CASSIYRGTSTDTQYF.

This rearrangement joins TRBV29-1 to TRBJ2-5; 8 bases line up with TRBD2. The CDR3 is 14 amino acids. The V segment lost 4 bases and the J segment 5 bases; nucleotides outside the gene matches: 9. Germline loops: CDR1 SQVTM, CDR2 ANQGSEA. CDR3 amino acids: CSVVGGATGETQYF. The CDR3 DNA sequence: TGCAGCGTTGTCGGGGGGGCCACGGGTGAGACCCAGTACTTC.

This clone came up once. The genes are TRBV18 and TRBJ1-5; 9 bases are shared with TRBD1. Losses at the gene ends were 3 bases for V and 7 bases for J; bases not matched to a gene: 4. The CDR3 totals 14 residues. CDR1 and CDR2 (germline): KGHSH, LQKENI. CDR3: CASSPGDRDQPQHF. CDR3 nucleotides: TGTGCCAGCTCACCCGGGGACAGGGACCAGCCCCAGCATTTT.

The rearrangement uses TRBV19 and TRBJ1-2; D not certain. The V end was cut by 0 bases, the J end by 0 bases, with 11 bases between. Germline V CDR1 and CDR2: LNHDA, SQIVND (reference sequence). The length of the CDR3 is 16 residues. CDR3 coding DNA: TGTGCCAGTAGTATAGATCATGGAGATCCTAACTATGGCTACACCTTC. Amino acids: CASSIDHGDPNYGYTF. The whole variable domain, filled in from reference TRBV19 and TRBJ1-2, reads DGGITQSPKYLFRKEGQNVTLSCEQNLNHDAMYWYRQDPGQGLRLIYYSQIVNDFQKGDIAEGYSVSREKKESFPLTVTSAQKNPTAFYLCASSIDHGDPNYGYTFGSGTRLTVV.

The CDR3 bases are TGTGCCAGCAGTCTCCGGGACACGAACACTGAAGCTTTCTTT. Translated, it gives CASSLRDTNTEAFF. The rearrangement joins TRBV7-6 to TRBJ1-1; weak D call: TRBD1 (6 bases). The V and J ends lost 6 bases and 1 base respectively, with 12 bases between them. The CDR3 spans 14 residues. The germline V gene encodes CDR1 SGHVS and CDR2 FNYEAQ.

CDR3 sequence (DNA): TGTGCCAGTAGCAAGACTAGCGGGAGAGATGATGAGCAGTTCTTC. Translation gives CASSKTSGRDDEQFF. This rearrangement joins TRBV6-7 to TRBJ2-1; 12 positions agree with TRBD2. TRBV6-7 is an open reading frame, and its role is uncertain. The ends lost 9 bases at V and 8 bases at J; junction bases unmatched: 11. CDR3 length: 15 amino acids.

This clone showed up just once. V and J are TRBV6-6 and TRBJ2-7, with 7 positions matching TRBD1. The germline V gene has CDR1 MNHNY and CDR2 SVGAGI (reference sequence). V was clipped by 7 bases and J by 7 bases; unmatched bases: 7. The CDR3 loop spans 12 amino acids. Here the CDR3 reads CASTKTGIEQYF. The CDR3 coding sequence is TGTGCCAGCACAAAGACAGGGATTGAGCAGTACTTC.

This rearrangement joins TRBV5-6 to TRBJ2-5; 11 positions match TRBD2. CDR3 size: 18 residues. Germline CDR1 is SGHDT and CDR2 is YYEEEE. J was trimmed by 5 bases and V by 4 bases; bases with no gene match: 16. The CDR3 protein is CASSGTSGGPLGGETQYF. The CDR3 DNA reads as TGTGCCAGCAGCGGGACTAGCGGCGGCCCCCTAGGGGGGGAGACCCAGTACTTC.

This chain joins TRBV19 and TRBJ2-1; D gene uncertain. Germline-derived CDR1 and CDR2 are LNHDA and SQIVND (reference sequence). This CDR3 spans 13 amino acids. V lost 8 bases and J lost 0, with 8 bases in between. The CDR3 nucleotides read TGTGCCAGTGCCCCCAGCTCCTACAATGAGCAGTTCTTC. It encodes CASAPSSYNEQFF. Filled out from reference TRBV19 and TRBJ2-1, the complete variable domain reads DGGITQSPKYLFRKEGQNVTLSCEQNLNHDAMYWYRQDPGQGLRLIYYSQIVNDFQKGDIAEGYSVSREKKESFPLTVTSAQKNPTAFYLCASAPSSYNEQFFGPGTRLTVL.

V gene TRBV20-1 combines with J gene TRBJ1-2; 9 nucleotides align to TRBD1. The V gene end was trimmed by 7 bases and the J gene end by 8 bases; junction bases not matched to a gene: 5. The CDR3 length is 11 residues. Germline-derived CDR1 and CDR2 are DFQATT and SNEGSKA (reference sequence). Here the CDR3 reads CSVTGGGGYTF. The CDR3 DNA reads TGCAGTGTAACAGGGGGCGGAGGCTACACCTTC.

The CDR3 region is CASSERTGVGELFF. Written as DNA, the CDR3 is TGTGCCAGCAGTGAAAGGACAGGGGTCGGGGAGCTGTTTTTT. The chain is built from TRBV6-1 and TRBJ2-2; 9 bases agree with TRBD1. J was trimmed by 7 bases and V by 2 bases; bases with no gene match: 2. Germline V lookup: CDR1 MNHNS, CDR2 SASEGT. The CDR3 is 14 amino acids.

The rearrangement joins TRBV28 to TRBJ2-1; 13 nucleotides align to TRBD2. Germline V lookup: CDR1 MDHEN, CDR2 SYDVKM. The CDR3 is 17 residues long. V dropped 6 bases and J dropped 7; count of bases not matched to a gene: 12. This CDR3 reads CASRPPLAGGGWNEQFF. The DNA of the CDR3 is TGTGCCAGCAGACCCCCACTAGCGGGAGGGGGGTGGAATGAGCAGTTCTTC. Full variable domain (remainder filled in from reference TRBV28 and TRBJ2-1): DVKVTQSSRYLVKRTGEKVFLECVQDMDHENMFWYRQDPGLGLRLIYFSYDVKMKEKGDIPEGYSVSREKKERFSLILESASTNQTSMYLCASRPPLAGGGWNEQFFGPGTRLTVL.

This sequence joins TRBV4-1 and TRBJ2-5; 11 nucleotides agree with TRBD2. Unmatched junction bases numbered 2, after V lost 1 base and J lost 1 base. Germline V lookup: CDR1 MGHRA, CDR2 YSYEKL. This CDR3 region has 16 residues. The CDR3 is CASSQGTSGLQETQYF. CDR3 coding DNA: TGCGCCAGCAGCCAAGGGACTAGCGGGCTCCAAGAGACCCAGTACTTC.

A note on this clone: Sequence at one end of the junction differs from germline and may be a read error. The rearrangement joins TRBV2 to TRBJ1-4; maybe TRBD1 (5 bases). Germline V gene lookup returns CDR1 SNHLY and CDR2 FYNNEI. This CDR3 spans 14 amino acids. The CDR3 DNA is TGTGCCAGCAGATTGGCGGGGGGTAATCAAAAACTGTTTTTT. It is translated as CASRLAGGNQKLFF.

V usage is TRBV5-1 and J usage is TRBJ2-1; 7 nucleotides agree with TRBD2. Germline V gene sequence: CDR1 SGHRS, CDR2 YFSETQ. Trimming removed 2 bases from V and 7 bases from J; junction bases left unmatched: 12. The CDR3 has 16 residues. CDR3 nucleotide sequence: TGCGCCAGCAGCTTCACGCCGGGGAGGGCGGTGAATGAGCAGTTCTTC. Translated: CASSFTPGRAVNEQFF.

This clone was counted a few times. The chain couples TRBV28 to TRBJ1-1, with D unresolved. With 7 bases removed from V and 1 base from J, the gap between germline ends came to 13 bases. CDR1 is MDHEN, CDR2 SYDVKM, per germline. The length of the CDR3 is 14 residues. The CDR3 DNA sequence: TGTGCCAGCACCGTGACACGTCCGAACACTGAAGCTTTCTTT. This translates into CASTVTRPNTEAFF.

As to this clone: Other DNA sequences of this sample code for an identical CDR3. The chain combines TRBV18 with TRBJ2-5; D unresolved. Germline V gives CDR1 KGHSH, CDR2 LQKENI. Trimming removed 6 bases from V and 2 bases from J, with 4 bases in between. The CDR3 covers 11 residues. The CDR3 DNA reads TGTGCCAGCTCCCAACAAGAGACCCAGTACTTC. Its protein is CASSQQETQYF.

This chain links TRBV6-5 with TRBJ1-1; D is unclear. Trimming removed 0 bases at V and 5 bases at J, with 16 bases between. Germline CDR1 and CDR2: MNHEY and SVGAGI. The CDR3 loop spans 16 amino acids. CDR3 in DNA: TGTGCCAGCAGTTACTCGAGATGGAGCACGCGGACTGAAGCTTTCTTT. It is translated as CASSYSRWSTRTEAFF.

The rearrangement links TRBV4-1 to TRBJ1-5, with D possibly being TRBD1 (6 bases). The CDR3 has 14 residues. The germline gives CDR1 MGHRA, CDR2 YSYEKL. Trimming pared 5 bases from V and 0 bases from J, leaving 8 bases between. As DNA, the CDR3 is TGCGCCAGCAGCAACAGGGCTAGCAATCAGCCCCAGCATTTT. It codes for CASSNRASNQPQHF.

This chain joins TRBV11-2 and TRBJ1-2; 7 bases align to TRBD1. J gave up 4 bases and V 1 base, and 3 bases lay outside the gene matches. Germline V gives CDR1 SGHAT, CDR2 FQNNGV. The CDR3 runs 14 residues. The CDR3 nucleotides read TGTGCCAGCAGCTTAGGACAGGGTCCCTATGGCTACACCTTC. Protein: CASSLGQGPYGYTF.

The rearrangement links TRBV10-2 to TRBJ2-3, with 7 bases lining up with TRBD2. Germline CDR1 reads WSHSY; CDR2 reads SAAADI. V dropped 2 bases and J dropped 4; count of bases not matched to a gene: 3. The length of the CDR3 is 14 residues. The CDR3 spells CASSEGGSPDTQYF. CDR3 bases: TGCGCCAGCAGTGAGGGCGGGAGCCCAGATACGCAGTATTTT.

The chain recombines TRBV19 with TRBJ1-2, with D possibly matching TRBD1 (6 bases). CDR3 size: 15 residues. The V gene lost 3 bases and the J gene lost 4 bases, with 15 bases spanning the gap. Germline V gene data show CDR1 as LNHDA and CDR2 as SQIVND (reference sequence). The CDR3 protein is CASSMGTHGPYGYTF. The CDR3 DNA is TGTGCCAGTAGTATGGGGACACATGGACCCTATGGCTACACCTTC. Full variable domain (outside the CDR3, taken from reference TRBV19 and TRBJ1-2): DGGITQSPKYLFRKEGQNVTLSCEQNLNHDAMYWYRQDPGQGLRLIYYSQIVNDFQKGDIAEGYSVSREKKESFPLTVTSAQKNPTAFYLCASSMGTHGPYGYTFGSGTRLTVV.

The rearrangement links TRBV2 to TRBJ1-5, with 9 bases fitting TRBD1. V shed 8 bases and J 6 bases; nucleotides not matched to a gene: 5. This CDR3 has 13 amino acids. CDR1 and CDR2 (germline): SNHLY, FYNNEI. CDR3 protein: CASPGTGFQPQHF. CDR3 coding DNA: TGTGCCAGCCCCGGGACAGGGTTTCAGCCCCAGCATTTT.

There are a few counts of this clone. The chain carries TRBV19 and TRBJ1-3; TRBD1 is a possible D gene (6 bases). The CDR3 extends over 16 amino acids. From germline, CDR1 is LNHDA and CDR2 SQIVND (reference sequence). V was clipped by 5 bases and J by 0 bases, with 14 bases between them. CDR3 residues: CASSDTGISSGNTIYF. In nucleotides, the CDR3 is TGTGCCAGTAGTGACACAGGGATCAGCTCTGGAAACACCATATATTTT.

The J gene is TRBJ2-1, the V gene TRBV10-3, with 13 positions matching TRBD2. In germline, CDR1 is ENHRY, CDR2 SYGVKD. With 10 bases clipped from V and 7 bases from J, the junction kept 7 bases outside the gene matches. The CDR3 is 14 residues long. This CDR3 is CATDGTSGANEQFF. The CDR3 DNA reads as TGTGCCACCGACGGGACTAGCGGGGCTAATGAGCAGTTCTTC.

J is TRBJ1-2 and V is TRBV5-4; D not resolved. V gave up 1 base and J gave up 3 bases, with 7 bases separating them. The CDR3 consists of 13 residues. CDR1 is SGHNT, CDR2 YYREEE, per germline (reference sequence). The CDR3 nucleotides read TGTGCCAGCAGCTTGTTCGGGGACTATGGCTACACCTTC. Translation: CASSLFGDYGYTF. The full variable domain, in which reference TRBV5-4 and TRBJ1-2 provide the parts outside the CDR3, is ETGVTQSPTHLIKTRGQQVTLRCSSQSGHNTVSWYQQALGQGPQFIFQYYREEENGRGNFPPRFSGLQFPNYSSELNVNALELDDSALYLCASSLFGDYGYTFGSGTRLTVV.